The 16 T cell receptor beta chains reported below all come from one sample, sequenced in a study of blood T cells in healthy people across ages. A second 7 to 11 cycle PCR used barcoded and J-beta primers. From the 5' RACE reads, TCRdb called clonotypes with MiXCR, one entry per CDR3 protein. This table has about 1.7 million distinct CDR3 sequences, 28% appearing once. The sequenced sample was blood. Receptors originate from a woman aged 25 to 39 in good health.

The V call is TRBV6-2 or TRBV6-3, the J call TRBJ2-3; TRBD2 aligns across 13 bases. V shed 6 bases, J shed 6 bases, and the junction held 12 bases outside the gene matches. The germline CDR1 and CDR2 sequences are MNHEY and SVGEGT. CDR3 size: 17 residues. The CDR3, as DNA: TGTGCCAGCAGAGACTGGACTAGCGGGAGATCCGGCGATACGCAGTATTTT. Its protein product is CASRDWTSGRSGDTQYF.

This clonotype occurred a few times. The CDR3 spells CSARDLAANTEAFF. CDR3 DNA sequence: TGCAGTGCTAGAGATCTTGCGGCGAACACTGAAGCTTTCTTT. This sequence joins TRBV20-1 and TRBJ1-1, with D unresolved. The germline V gene has CDR1 DFQATT and CDR2 SNEGSKA (reference sequence). Between the trimmed V and J ends, which lost 0 bases and 1 base, there was a span of 9 bases. This CDR3 has 14 amino acids.

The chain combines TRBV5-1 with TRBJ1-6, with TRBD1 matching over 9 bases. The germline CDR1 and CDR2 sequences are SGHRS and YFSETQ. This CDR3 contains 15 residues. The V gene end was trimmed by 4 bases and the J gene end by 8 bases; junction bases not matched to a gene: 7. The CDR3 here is CASSEAGQGDSPLHF. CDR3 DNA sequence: TGCGCCAGCAGCGAAGCGGGACAGGGCGATTCACCCCTCCACTTT. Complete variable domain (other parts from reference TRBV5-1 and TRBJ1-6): KAGVTQTPRYLIKTRGQQVTLSCSPISGHRSVSWYQQTPGQGLQFLFEYFSETQRNKGNFPGRFSGRQFSNSRSEMNVSTLELGDSALYLCASSEAGQGDSPLHFGNGTRLTVT.

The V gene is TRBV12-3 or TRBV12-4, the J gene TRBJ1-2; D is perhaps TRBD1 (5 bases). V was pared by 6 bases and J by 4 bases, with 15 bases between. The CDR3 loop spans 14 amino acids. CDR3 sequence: CASRLADSCYGYTF. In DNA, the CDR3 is TGTGCCAGCAGACTCGCAGACAGTTGCTATGGCTACACCTTC.

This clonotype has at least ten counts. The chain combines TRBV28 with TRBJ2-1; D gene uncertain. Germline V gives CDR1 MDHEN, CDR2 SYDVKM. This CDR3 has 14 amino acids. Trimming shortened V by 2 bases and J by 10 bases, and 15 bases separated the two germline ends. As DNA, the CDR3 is TGTGCCAGCAGTTTAAATAGTGTTATCAACGAGCAGTTCTTC. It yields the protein CASSLNSVINEQFF.

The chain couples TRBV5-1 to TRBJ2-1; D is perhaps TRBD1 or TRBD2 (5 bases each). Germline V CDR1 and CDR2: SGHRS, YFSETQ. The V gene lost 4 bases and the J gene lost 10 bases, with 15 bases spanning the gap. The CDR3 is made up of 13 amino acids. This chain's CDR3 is CASSRDPSGEQFF. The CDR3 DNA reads TGCGCCAGCAGCAGGGACCCTTCGGGGGAGCAGTTCTTC.

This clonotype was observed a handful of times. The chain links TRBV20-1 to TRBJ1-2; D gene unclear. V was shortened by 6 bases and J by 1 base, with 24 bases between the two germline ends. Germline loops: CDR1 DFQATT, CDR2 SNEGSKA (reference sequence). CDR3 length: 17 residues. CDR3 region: CSARAVGRPMGNYGYTF. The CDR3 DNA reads TGCAGTGCCCGAGCGGTAGGGCGTCCCATGGGTAACTATGGCTACACCTTC.

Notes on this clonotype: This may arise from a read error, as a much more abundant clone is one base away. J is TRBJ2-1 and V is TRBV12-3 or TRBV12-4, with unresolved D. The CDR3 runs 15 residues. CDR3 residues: CASSQTSFSYNEQCF. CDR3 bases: TGTGCCAGCAGTCAGACATCTTTCTCCTACAATGAGCAGTGCTTC.

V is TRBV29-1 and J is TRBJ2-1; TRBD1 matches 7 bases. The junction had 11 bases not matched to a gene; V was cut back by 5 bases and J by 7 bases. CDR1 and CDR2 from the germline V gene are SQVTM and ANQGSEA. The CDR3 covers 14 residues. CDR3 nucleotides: TGCAGCGTTTGCGACAGGGCTAGAGGGAATGAGCAGTTCTTC. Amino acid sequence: CSVCDRARGNEQFF.

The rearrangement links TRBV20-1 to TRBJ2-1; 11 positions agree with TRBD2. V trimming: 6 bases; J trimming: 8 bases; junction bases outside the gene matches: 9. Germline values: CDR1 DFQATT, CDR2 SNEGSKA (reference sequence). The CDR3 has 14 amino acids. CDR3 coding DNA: TGCAGTGCCCGACTAGCGGGAACGGGAGATGAGCAGTTCTTC. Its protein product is CSARLAGTGDEQFF.

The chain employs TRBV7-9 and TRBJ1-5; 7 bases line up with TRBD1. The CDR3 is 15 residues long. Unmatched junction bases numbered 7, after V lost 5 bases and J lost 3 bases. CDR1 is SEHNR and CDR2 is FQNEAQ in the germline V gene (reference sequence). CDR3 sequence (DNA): TGTGCCAGCAGCCGGGGGACAGTGATCAATCAGCCCCAGCATTTT. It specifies CASSRGTVINQPQHF.

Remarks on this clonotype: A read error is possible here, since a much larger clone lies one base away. CDR3 DNA: TGCAGTGCTAAATCCGACGGCGCGAGTTACGAGCAGTACTTC. It translates to CSAKSDGASYEQYF. The chain carries TRBV20-1 and TRBJ2-7; no definite D call. Deletions cut 4 bases from V and 4 bases from J, with 17 bases between. The CDR3 loop spans 14 amino acids. CDR1 DFQATT and CDR2 SNEGSKA come from the germline V gene (reference sequence).

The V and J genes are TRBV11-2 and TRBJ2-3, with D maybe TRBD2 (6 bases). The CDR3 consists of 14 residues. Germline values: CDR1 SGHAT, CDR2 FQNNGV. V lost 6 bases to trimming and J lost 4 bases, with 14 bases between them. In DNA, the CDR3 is TGTGCCAGCAGTGGGGACGGGGGTCCAGATACGCAGTATTTT. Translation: CASSGDGGPDTQYF. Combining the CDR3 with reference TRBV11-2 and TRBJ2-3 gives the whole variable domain EAGVAQSPRYKIIEKRQSVAFWCNPISGHATLYWYQQILGQGPKLLIQFQNNGVVDDSQLPKDRFSAERLKGVDSTLKIQPAKLEDSAVYLCASSGDGGPDTQYFGPGTRLTVL.

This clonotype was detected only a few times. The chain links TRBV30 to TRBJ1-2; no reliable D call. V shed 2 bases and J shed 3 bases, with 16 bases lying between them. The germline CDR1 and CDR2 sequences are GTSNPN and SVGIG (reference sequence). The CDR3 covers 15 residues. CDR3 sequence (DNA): TGTGCCTGGAGTCTTAATTTCAGGACCGACTATGGCTACACCTTC. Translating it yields CAWSLNFRTDYGYTF.

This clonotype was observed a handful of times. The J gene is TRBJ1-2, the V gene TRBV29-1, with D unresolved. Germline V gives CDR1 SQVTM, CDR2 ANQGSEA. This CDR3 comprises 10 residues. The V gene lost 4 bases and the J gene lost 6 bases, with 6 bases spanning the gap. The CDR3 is CSVAQNGYTF. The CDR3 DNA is TGCAGCGTTGCCCAGAATGGCTACACCTTC. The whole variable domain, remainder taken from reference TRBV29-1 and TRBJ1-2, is SAVISQKPSRDICQRGTSLTIQCQVDSQVTMMFWYRQQPGQSLTLIATANQGSEATYESGFVIDKFPISRPNLTFSTLTVSNMSPEDSSIYLCSVAQNGYTFGSGTRLTVV.

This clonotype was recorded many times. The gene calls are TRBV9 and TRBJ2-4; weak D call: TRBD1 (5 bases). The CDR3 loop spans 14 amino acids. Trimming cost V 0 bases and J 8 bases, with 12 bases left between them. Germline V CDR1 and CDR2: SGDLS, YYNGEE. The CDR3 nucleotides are TGTGCCAGCAGCGTAGCCAGGGATGGAGACATTCAGTACTTC. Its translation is CASSVARDGDIQYF.